Listed below are T cell receptor beta chains from one sample, sequenced in a study of T cell repertoires in cytomegalovirus infection. Using its own MiXCR run on the reads, TCRdb lists one record per CDR3 protein. Seen here are 450,000 to 650,000 distinct CDR3 sequences, approximately 25% observed once, and the top ten hold about 13%. Sequencing used PBMCs. Every receptor here comes from a human donor in good health (CMV status not recorded). Some clones in this sample may be carry-over from other donors' samples. CDR3s include the opening cysteine and the closing phenylalanine or tryptophan. The order of the fields is CDR3 protein, CDR3 DNA, J gene, D gene, V gene, clone size. The D gene is left open where the match is weak. For some rows the clone size is stated as once, few or many, or as a class when expanded; others skip it.

CDR3: CAWGSGKETQYF; DNA: TGTGCCTGGGGGTCGGGTAAAGAGACCCAGTACTTC; J: TRBJ2-5; D: -; V: TRBV30; size: few
CDR3: CASSQVGQGAETQYF; DNA: TGCGCCAGCAGCCAAGTCGGACAGGGGGCAGAGACCCAGTACTTC; J: TRBJ2-5; D: TRBD1; V: TRBV4-1; size: many
CDR3: CASSLSIDTQYF; DNA: TGTGCCAGCAGCTTATCCATAGATACGCAGTATTTT; J: TRBJ2-3; D: -; V: TRBV7-2; size: many
CDR3: CASTSNVETQYF; DNA: TGTGCCAGCACCTCCAACGTGGAGACCCAGTACTTC; J: TRBJ2-5; D: -; V: TRBV6-2/TRBV6-3; size: once
CDR3: CASSLASQGAWAYEQYF; DNA: TGTGCCAGCAGCTTAGCCTCTCAGGGGGCGTGGGCCTACGAGCAGTACTTC; J: TRBJ2-7; D: TRBD1; V: TRBV7-8; size: -
CDR3: CASSIDGGTQYF; DNA: TGTGCCAGTAGTATAGATGGGGGAACCCAGTACTTC; J: TRBJ2-5; D: -; V: TRBV19; size: few
CDR3: CASSGYRGHQPQHF; DNA: TGTGCCAGCAGCGGCTACAGGGGCCATCAGCCCCAGCATTTT; J: TRBJ1-5; D: TRBD1; V: TRBV6-2/TRBV6-3; size: -
CDR3: CASSLPPSSYNEQFF; DNA: TGTGCCAGCAGCTTACCGCCTAGCTCCTACAATGAGCAGTTCTTC; J: TRBJ2-1; D: -; V: TRBV7-2; size: many
CDR3: CASSTQRLAGDNEQFF; DNA: TGTGCCAGCAGCACTCAGAGACTAGCGGGGGACAATGAGCAGTTCTTC; J: TRBJ2-1; D: TRBD2; V: TRBV9; size: -
CDR3: CASSVQGIYGYTF; DNA: TGTGCCAGCAGCGTCCAGGGGATCTATGGCTACACCTTC; J: TRBJ1-2; D: -; V: TRBV7-2; size: many
CDR3: CASRLGGQGSSPLHF; DNA: TGTGCCAGCAGGCTGGGGGGACAGGGCTCCTCACCCCTCCACTTT; J: TRBJ1-6; D: TRBD1; V: TRBV12-3/TRBV12-4; size: -
CDR3: CASSSPGSGKNNEQFF; DNA: TGTGCCAGCAGCTCCCCTGGTAGCGGGAAAAACAATGAGCAGTTCTTC; J: TRBJ2-1; D: TRBD2; V: TRBV7-2; size: many
CDR3: CASSPHAPYEQYF; DNA: TGTGCCAGCAGCCCCCACGCCCCCTACGAGCAGTACTTC; J: TRBJ2-7; D: -; V: TRBV7-2; size: few
CDR3: CASRGPTGLTSNQPQHF; DNA: TGTGCCAGCAGGGGACCGACAGGTCTAACTAGCAATCAGCCCCAGCATTTT; J: TRBJ1-5; D: -; V: TRBV6-1; size: -
CDR3: CASNGGTSSYEQYF; DNA: TGTGCCAGCAACGGAGGGACTAGCTCCTACGAGCAGTACTTC; J: TRBJ2-7; D: TRBD2; V: TRBV9; size: -
CDR3: CASSIPTQETQYF; DNA: TGTGCCAGTAGTATCCCTACCCAAGAGACCCAGTACTTC; J: TRBJ2-5; D: -; V: TRBV19; size: few
CDR3: CASSLQHTGELFF; DNA: TGCGCCAGCAGCTTACAGCACACCGGGGAGCTGTTTTTT; J: TRBJ2-2; D: -; V: TRBV5-1; size: -
CDR3: CASRLAGESTQYF; DNA: TGTGCCAGCAGACTAGCGGGAGAGAGCACGCAGTATTTT; J: TRBJ2-3; D: TRBD2; V: TRBV6-2/TRBV6-3; size: -
CDR3: CATSEPGLAGNYNEQFF; DNA: TGTGCCACCAGTGAACCTGGACTAGCAGGTAACTACAATGAGCAGTTCTTC; J: TRBJ2-1; D: TRBD2; V: TRBV24-1; size: once
CDR3: CATSDPGTAGQETQYF; DNA: TGTGCCACCAGTGACCCCGGGACAGCAGGACAAGAGACCCAGTACTTC; J: TRBJ2-5; D: TRBD1; V: TRBV24-1; size: -
CDR3: CASSYGGKNQPQHF; DNA: TGTGCCAGCAGCTACGGGGGGAAGAATCAGCCCCAGCATTTT; J: TRBJ1-5; D: -; V: TRBV6-1; size: -
CDR3: CASSLSAELSSYEQYF; DNA: TGTGCCAGCAGCTTAAGTGCGGAACTGAGCTCCTACGAGCAGTACTTC; J: TRBJ2-7; D: -; V: TRBV7-3; size: many
CDR3: CASSSWEGSINEQFF; DNA: TGTGCCAGCAGTTCTTGGGAGGGTTCGATCAATGAGCAGTTCTTC; J: TRBJ2-1; D: TRBD2; V: TRBV6-2/TRBV6-3; size: -
CDR3: CATSRGLLSSSYNEQFF; DNA: TGTGCCACCAGCAGGGGACTCCTCTCCAGCTCCTACAATGAGCAGTTCTTC; J: TRBJ2-1; D: -; V: TRBV15; size: few
CDR3: CASRPTGTDGYTF; DNA: TGTGCCAGCAGACCGACAGGGACCGATGGCTACACCTTC; J: TRBJ1-2; D: TRBD1; V: TRBV12-3/TRBV12-4; size: -
CDR3: CASSLQRTRHNEQFF; DNA: TGTGCCAGCAGCTTACAGCGGACGAGGCACAATGAGCAGTTCTTC; J: TRBJ2-1; D: -; V: TRBV7-9; size: few
CDR3: CASSQLAGTYEQYF; DNA: TGTGCCAGCAGTCAATTAGCGGGCACATACGAGCAGTACTTC; J: TRBJ2-7; D: TRBD2; V: TRBV28; size: few
CDR3: CASSSGSYNQPQHF; DNA: TGTGCCAGCAGTTCGGGCAGCTACAATCAGCCCCAGCATTTT; J: TRBJ1-5; D: -; V: TRBV6-2/TRBV6-3; size: -
CDR3: CASSLTSGRTRDTQYF; DNA: TGTGCCAGCAGTCTGACTAGCGGGAGAACAAGAGATACGCAGTATTTT; J: TRBJ2-3; D: TRBD2; V: TRBV6-6; size: few
CDR3: CASSQGDRLQETQYF; DNA: TGCGCCAGCAGCCAAGGCGACAGACTACAAGAGACCCAGTACTTC; J: TRBJ2-5; D: -; V: TRBV4-1; size: many
CDR3: CAWRAGTSAQETQYF; DNA: TGTGCCTGGAGGGCAGGGACTAGCGCTCAAGAGACCCAGTACTTC; J: TRBJ2-5; D: TRBD2; V: TRBV30; size: -
CDR3: CASSAGQGAMGLAGGGTYNEQFF; DNA: TGTGCCAGCAGTGCAGGCCAGGGGGCGATGGGACTAGCGGGAGGGGGCACCTACAATGAGCAGTTCTTC; J: TRBJ2-1; D: TRBD2; V: TRBV6-1; size: -
CDR3: CASNTPGEGKDTQYF; DNA: TGTGCCAGTAACACGCCGGGGGAAGGGAAAGATACGCAGTATTTT; J: TRBJ2-3; D: -; V: TRBV19; size: -
CDR3: CASSQTGPSYNEQFF; DNA: TGTGCCAGCAGCCAGACAGGACCCTCCTACAATGAGCAGTTCTTC; J: TRBJ2-1; D: -; V: TRBV25-1; size: few
CDR3: CASSQSGLAGEGYEQYF; DNA: TGCGCCAGCAGCCAATCGGGACTAGCGGGAGAAGGGTACGAGCAGTACTTC; J: TRBJ2-7; D: TRBD2; V: TRBV4-1; size: -
CDR3: CASSKAPAEISGNTIYF; DNA: TGTGCCAGTAGTAAGGCTCCTGCGGAAATCTCTGGAAACACCATATATTTT; J: TRBJ1-3; D: -; V: TRBV19; size: -
CDR3: CASSLPRHNHNEQFF; DNA: TGTGCCAGCAGCTTACCCCGTCACAACCACAATGAGCAGTTCTTC; J: TRBJ2-1; D: -; V: TRBV7-9; size: -
CDR3: CASSLGETQYF; DNA: TGTGCCAGCAGCTTAGGGGAGACCCAGTACTTC; J: TRBJ2-5; D: -; V: TRBV12-3/TRBV12-4; size: large
CDR3: CATSRPGLRDAYTF; DNA: TGTGCCACCAGCAGACCGGGCTTACGGGATGCCTACACCTTC; J: TRBJ1-2; D: -; V: TRBV15; size: -
CDR3: CASRTLDRLYEQYF; DNA: TGTGCCAGCAGAACACTGGACAGGCTCTACGAGCAGTACTTC; J: TRBJ2-7; D: TRBD1; V: TRBV6-8; size: -
CDR3: CASSTPRGPETQYF; DNA: TGTGCCAGCAGCACACCCAGGGGACCTGAGACCCAGTACTTC; J: TRBJ2-5; D: -; V: TRBV7-2; size: few
CDR3: CSVEYTGELFF; DNA: TGCAGCGTAGAGTACACCGGGGAGCTGTTTTTT; J: TRBJ2-2; D: -; V: TRBV29-1; size: -
CDR3: CSVKQGAFSMNTEAFF; DNA: TGCAGCGTTAAACAGGGGGCCTTCAGTATGAACACTGAAGCTTTCTTT; J: TRBJ1-1; D: TRBD1; V: TRBV29-1; size: -
CDR3: CAISWTSLTAAKNIQYF; DNA: TGTGCCATCAGTTGGACTAGCCTGACGGCGGCCAAAAACATTCAGTACTTC; J: TRBJ2-4; D: TRBD2; V: TRBV10-3; size: -
CDR3: CASSPVGARGSTEAFF; DNA: TGTGCCAGCAGCCCCGTTGGAGCGCGGGGCTCCACTGAAGCTTTCTTT; J: TRBJ1-1; D: -; V: TRBV14; size: -
CDR3: CAIEGLGTEAFF; DNA: TGTGCCATCGAGGGGTTGGGCACTGAAGCTTTCTTT; J: TRBJ1-1; D: -; V: TRBV28; size: many
CDR3: CASSSGGLGTYEQYF; DNA: TGTGCCAGCAGCTCAGGAGGGTTGGGGACCTACGAGCAGTACTTC; J: TRBJ2-7; D: -; V: TRBV7-8; size: many
CDR3: CASSQDSPAGGYNEQFF; DNA: TGTGCCAGCAGCCAAGATTCTCCAGCGGGAGGTTACAATGAGCAGTTCTTC; J: TRBJ2-1; D: TRBD2; V: TRBV3-1; size: few
CDR3: CASSFSGLGSYNEQFF; DNA: TGTGCCAGCAGTTTCTCCGGGCTAGGGTCCTACAATGAGCAGTTCTTC; J: TRBJ2-1; D: -; V: TRBV6-2/TRBV6-3; size: -
CDR3: CASSLGTSGFNQPQHF; DNA: TGTGCCAGCAGCTTAGGAACGTCAGGCTTCAATCAGCCCCAGCATTTT; J: TRBJ1-5; D: -; V: TRBV7-9; size: -